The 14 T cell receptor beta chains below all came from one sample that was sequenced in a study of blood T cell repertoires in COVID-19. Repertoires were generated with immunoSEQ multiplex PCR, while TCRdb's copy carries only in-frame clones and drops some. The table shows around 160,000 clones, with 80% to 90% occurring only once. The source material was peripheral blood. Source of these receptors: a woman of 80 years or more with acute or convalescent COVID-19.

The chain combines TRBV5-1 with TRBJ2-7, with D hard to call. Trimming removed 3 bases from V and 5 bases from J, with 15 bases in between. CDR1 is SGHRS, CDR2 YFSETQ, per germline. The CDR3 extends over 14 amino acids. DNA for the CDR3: TGCGCCAGCAGCTCCCCGGCCAAGAGGAACGAGCAGTACTTC. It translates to CASSSPAKRNEQYF.

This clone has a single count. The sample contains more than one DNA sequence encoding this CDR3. The CDR3 protein is CSALLANEQFF. The CDR3 DNA follows: TGCAGTGCACTACTAGCCAATGAGCAGTTCTTC. This chain joins TRBV20-1 and TRBJ2-1; TRBD2 might be the D (6 bases). Germline values: CDR1 DFQATT, CDR2 SNEGSKA (reference sequence). The CDR3 totals 11 residues. Trimming pared 6 bases from V and 6 bases from J, leaving 9 bases between.

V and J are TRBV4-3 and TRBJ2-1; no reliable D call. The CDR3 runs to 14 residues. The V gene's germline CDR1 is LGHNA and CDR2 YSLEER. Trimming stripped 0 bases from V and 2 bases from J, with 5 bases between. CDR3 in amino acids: CASSQDLAYNEQFF. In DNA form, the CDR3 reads TGCGCCAGCAGCCAAGATCTCGCCTACAATGAGCAGTTCTTC.

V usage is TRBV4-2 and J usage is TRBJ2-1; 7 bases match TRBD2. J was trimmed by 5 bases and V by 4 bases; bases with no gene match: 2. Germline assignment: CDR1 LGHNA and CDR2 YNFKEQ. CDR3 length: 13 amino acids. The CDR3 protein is CASSRTSNNEQFF. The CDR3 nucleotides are TGTGCCAGCAGCCGGACTAGTAACAATGAGCAGTTCTTC.

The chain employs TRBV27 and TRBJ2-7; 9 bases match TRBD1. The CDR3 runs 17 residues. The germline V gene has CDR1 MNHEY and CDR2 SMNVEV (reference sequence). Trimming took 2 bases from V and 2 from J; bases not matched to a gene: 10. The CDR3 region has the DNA TGTGCCAGCAGTTTAGCCCCCGGGACAGGGTTAACCTACGAGCAGTACTTC. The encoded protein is CASSLAPGTGLTYEQYF.

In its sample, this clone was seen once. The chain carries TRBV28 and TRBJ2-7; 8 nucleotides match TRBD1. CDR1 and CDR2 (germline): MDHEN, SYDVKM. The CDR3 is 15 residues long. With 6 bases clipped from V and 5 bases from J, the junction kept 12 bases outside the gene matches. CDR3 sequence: CASSRTGQGRHEQYF. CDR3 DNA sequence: TGTGCCAGCAGCCGAACCGGACAGGGACGACACGAGCAGTACTTC.

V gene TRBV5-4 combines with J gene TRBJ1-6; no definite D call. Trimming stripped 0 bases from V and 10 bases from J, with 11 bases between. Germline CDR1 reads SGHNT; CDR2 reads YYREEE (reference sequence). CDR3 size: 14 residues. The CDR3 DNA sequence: TGTGCCAGCAGCTTGGGGGCAGGTTTATCACCCCTCCACTTT. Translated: CASSLGAGLSPLHF.

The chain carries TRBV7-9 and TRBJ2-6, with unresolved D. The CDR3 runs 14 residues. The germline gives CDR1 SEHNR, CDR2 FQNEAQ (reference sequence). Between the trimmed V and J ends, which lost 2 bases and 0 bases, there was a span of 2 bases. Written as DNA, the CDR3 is TGTGCCAGCAGCTTACGCTCTGGGGCCAACGTCCTGACTTTC. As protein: CASSLRSGANVLTF.

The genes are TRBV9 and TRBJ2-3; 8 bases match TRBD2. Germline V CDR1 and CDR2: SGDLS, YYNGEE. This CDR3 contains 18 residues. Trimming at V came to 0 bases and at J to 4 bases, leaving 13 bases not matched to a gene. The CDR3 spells CASSVVSGGRLGSDTQYF. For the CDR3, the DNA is TGTGCCAGCAGCGTAGTCAGCGGGGGTCGTCTGGGCTCAGATACGCAGTATTTT. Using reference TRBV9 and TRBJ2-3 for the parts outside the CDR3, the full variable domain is DSGVTQTPKHLITATGQRVTLRCSPRSGDLSVYWYQQSLDQGLQFLIQYYNGEERAKGNILERFSAQQFPDLHSELNLSSLELGDSALYFCASSVVSGGRLGSDTQYFGPGTRLTVL.

The CDR3 DNA sequence: TGCGCCAGCAGCCCACATAGCGGGAAGCAAGAGACCCAGTACTTC. This gives the protein CASSPHSGKQETQYF. The V call is TRBV4-1, the J call TRBJ2-5; 8 bases match TRBD2. The CDR3 runs 15 residues. The germline V gene has CDR1 MGHRA and CDR2 YSYEKL. Losses at the gene ends were 4 bases for V and 2 bases for J; bases not matched to a gene: 6.

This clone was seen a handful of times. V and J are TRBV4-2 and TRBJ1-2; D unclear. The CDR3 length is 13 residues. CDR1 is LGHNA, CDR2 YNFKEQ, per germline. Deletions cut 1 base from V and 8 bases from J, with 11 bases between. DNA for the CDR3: TGTGCCAGCAGCCAAGCACCGGAGACGGGCTACACCTTC. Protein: CASSQAPETGYTF.

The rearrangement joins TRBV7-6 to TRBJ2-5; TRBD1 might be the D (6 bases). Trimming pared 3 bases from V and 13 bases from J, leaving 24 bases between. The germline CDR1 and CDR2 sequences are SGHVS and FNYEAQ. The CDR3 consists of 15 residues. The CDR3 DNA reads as TGTGCCAGCAGCTTCCAGATCGGACAGAGAGCCACAACGTACTTC. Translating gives CASSFQIGQRATTYF. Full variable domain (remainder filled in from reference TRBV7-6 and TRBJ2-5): GAGVSQSPRYKVTKRGQDVALRCDPISGHVSLYWYRQALGQGPEFLTYFNYEAQQDKSGLPNDRFSAERPEGSISTLTIQRTEQRDSAMYRCASSFQIGQRATTYFGPGTRLLVL.

CDR3 in amino acids: CASSRGFQGNYEQYF. The DNA of the CDR3 is TGTGCCAGCAGCAGGGGATTTCAGGGGAACTACGAGCAGTACTTC. The chain uses TRBV5-6 and TRBJ2-7, with a possible D match to TRBD1 (6 bases). The germline V and J ends were trimmed by 4 bases and 3 bases, with 17 bases remaining between them. This CDR3 is 15 amino acids long. From germline, CDR1 is SGHDT and CDR2 YYEEEE.

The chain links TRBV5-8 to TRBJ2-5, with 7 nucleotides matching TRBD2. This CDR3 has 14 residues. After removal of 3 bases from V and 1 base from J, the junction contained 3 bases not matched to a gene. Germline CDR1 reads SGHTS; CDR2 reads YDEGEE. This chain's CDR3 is CASSSLALQETQYF. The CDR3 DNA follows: TGTGCCAGCAGCTCACTAGCGCTCCAAGAGACCCAGTACTTC. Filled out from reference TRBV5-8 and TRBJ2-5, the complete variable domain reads EAGVTQSPTHLIKTRGQQATLRCSPISGHTSVYWYQQALGLGLQFLLWYDEGEERNRGNFPPRFSGRQFPNYSSELNVNALELEDSALYLCASSSLALQETQYFGPGTRLLVL.